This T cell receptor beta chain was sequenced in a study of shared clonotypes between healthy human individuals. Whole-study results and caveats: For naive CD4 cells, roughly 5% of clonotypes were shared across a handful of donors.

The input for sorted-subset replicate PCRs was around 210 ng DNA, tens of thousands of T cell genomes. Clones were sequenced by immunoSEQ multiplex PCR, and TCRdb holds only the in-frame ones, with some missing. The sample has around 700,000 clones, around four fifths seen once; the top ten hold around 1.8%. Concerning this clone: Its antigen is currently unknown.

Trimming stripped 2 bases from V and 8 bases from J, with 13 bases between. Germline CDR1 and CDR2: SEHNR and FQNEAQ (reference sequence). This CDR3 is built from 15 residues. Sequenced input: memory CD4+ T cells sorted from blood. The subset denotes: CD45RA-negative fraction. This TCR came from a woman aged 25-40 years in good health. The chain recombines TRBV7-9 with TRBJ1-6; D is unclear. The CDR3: CASSLFGRRDSPLHF. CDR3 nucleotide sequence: TGTGCCAGCAGCTTATTTGGACGGAGGGATTCACCCCTCCACTTT.